The rows below give T cell receptor beta chains drawn from one sample of a study of low-dose radiotherapy and immunotherapy resistance in tumors. TCRdb itself ran the reads through MiXCR, one entry per CDR3 protein. The repertoire consists of around 99,000 distinct CDR3 sequences, with around 9.2% occurring once and the leading ten covering around 0.97%. The specimen was PBMCs, collected before treatment. All receptors derive from a male donor with prostate cancer. Each CDR3 is given with its conserved first and last residue. The size of a clone is reported for some rows only, either as once, few or many, or as a class for expanded clones.

abundance,v_gene,len,CDR3aa
many,TRBV5-1,15,CASSPDGSSGNTIYF
many,TRBV4-3,15,CASSQDKGVGLGYTF
many,TRBV6-2/TRBV6-3,12,CATGLHPNEQFF
many,TRBV2,17,CASSEQGASSKTDTQYF
many,TRBV7-8,13,CASSLGTANEQFF
few,TRBV3-1,13,CASSSNPDQPQHF
many,TRBV7-2,18,CASSLKGTQGLRGAEAFF
many,TRBV27,11,CASSDRNGYTF
few,TRBV3-1,13,CASSQDVSVEQFF
many,TRBV2,14,CASDRGRPTDTQYF
many,TRBV29-1,13,CSVGLDRNQPQHF
many,TRBV29-1,12,CSVALGGTEAFF
many,TRBV27,15,CASSLRQGPNYGYTF
many,TRBV10-2,17,CASSQTLAGVRTDTQYF
many,TRBV10-3,15,CAIRPTSGSYNEQFF
many,TRBV14,15,CASSQVPSGIHEQYF
few,TRBV20-1,12,CSARDRGEGYTF
many,TRBV27,15,CASRPLTVSNQPQHF
many,TRBV28,15,CASSHGTYSNQPQHF
many,TRBV29-1,13,CSVSRLAGYEQYF
many,TRBV3-1,15,CASSQDRIAAYEQYF
many,TRBV24-1,11,CATGEAGAQYF
many,TRBV12-5,16,CASGLGLLAGADEQFF
many,TRBV20-1,14,CSATPQGRSYEQYF
many,TRBV5-1,13,CASSSPTGGTQYF
many,TRBV5-1,16,CASSQGQGAGANVLTF
many,TRBV7-9,14,CASSITGAGGELFF
many,TRBV28,13,CASSSPTPDTQYF
many,TRBV2,13,CASSEIPGRELFF
.,TRBV7-8,16,CASRKGTGGPPDTQYF
many,TRBV15,12,CATSRDGRDAFF
.,TRBV4-3,15,CASSQESGRGGELFF
many,TRBV19,15,CASSPGGGRSEKLFF
many,TRBV3-1,14,CASSPRGLDYEQYF
many,TRBV7-2,12,CASSWAQETQYF
many,TRBV25-1,14,CASSETGGQETQYF
many,TRBV4-2,17,CASSQASGTPSYNEQFF
many,TRBV27,14,CASSEDREYNEQFF
.,TRBV4-3,19,CASSQTLSGLAGGPGEQYF
many,TRBV11-3,16,CASSRSGRASYNEQFF
many,TRBV20-1,18,CSAREGWDSNGLFDEQFF
.,TRBV13,15,CASSLDHNPYNEQFF
many,TRBV21-1,17,CASSDGTGASSYNEQFF
many,TRBV12-3/TRBV12-4,14,CASRTDRAGEKLFF
many,TRBV7-2,16,CASSPGLARSVETQYF
many,TRBV11-2,15,CASSLEAGSLYEQYF
many,TRBV4-1,16,CASSQGRTSGDNEQFF
many,TRBV6-8,14,CASSYGKGFGEQFF
.,TRBV27,15,CASSSGLAGGQTQYF
many,TRBV28,13,CASSFERQREQYF
.,TRBV27,13,CASSGRLFYEQYF
few,TRBV30,16,CAWSVPGGSSGNTIYF
many,TRBV23-1,14,CASSQPGGAETQYF
.,TRBV21-1,17,CASSGLAGLGTKNIQYF
few,TRBV27,15,CASSSDARSTGELFF
few,TRBV30,13,CAWSTGGGQPQHF
many,TRBV3-1,15,CASSQPSGPSGEQFF
many,TRBV4-1,14,CASSQLPVYYEQYF
.,TRBV27,16,CASSETGERSNQPQHF